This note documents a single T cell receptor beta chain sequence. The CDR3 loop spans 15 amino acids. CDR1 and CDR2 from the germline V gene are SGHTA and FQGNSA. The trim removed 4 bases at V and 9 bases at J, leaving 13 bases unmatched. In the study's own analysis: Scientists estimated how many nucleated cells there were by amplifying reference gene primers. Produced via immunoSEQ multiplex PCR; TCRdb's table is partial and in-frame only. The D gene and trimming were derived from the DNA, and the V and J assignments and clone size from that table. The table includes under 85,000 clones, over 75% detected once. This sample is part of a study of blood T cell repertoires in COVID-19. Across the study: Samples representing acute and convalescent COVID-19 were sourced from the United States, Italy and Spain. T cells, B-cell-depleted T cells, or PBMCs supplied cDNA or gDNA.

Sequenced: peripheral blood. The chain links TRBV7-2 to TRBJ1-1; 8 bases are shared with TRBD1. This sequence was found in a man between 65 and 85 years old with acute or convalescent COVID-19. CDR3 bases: TGTGCCAGCAGCTCCGCCCAGACAGGGGATCGGAAAGCTTTCTTT. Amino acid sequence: CASSSAQTGDRKAFF.